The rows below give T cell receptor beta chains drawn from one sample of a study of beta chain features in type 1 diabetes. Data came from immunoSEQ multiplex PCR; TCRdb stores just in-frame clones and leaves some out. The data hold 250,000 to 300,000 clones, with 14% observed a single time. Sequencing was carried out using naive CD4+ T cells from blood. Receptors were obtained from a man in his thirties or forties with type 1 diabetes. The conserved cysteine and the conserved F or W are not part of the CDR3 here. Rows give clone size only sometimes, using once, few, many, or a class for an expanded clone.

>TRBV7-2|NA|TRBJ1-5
ASSLGLTGNQPQH
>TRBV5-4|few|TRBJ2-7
ASTPPGRTYEQY
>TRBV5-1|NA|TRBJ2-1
ATRLADYNEQF
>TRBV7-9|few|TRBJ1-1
ASSFTANTEAF
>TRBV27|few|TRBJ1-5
ASSLFPNQPQH
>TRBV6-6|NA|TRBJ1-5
ASTRGAISNQPQH
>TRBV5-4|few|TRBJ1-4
ASSLGGGTNEKLF
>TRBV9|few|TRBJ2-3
ASSGYEQGFARDTQY
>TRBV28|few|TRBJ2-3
ASRESTDTQY
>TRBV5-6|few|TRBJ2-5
ASSLVLQETQY
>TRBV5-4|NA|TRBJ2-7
ASSSGLTGDSYEQY
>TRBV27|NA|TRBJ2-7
ASSHKPGLGLYEQY
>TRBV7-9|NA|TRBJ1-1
ASSVGTGNTEAF
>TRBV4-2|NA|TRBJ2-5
ASSQDRAGSETQY
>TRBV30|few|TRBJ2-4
AWGQGAEWNIQY
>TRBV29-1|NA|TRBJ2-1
SVSSGTGYNEQF
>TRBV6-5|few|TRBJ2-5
ASSGTRPQETQY
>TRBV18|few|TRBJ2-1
ASSPTDTGSYNEQF
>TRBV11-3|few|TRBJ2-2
ASSLGGGGTGELF
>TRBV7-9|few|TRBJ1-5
ASSRTGGNQPQH
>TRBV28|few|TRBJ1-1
ASSSGQNTEAF
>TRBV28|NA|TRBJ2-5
ASSLLAPQETQY
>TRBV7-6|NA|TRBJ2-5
ASSLRLGIKTQY
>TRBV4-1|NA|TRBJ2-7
ASSPRLAGVIHYEQY
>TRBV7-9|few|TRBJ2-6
ASSPSDRGSGANVLT
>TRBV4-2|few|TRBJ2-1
ASSPRTSGNIQNEQF
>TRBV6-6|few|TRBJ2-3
ATQRGDTQY
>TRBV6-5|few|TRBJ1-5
ASRPQGASNQPQH
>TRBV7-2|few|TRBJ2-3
ASSLARLTDTQY
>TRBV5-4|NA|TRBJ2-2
ATQRDRINTGELF
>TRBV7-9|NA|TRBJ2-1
ASSSGTSGYNEQF
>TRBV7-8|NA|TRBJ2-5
ASSLGGGSRFETQY
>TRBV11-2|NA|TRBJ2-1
ASSLVLLAGGTNEQF
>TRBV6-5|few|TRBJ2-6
ASSYSVDSGANVLT
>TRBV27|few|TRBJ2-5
ASSFDRGQETQY
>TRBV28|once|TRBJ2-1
ASSIPTHNLEPV
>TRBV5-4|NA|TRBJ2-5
ASRFSSQETQY
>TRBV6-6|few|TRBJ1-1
ASRLQGGNTEAF
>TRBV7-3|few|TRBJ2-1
ASSLAAQLSYNEQF
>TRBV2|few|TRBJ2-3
ASRLTGSTDTQY
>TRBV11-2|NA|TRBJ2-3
ASSAHQGGTGTDTQY
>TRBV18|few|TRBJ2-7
ASSPRLAGDYEQY
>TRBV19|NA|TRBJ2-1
ATGQAYNEQF
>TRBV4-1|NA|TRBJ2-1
ASSLPDTTYNEQF
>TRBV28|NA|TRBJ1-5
ASSFGSYSNQPQH
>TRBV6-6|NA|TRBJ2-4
ASNRLAGQNIQY
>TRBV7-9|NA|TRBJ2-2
ASSTGLAGVNTGELF
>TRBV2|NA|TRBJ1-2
ASTTRGKGYGYT
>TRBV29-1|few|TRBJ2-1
SVDSKQGRDYNEQF
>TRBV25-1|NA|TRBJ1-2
ASRAGANYGYT
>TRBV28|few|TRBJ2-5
ASSTGQAETQY